This T cell receptor (beta chain) was sequenced during a study of Ad26.COV2.S vaccination and SARS-CoV-2 variants. Study summary: Intramuscular Ad26.COV2.S doses were given once or twice, 56 days apart.

Trimming took 7 bases from V and 6 from J; bases not matched to a gene: 7. This CDR3 contains 14 residues. Per the germline V gene, CDR1 is MNHEY and CDR2 is SVGAGI. As to treatment: 15 to 20 received Ad26.COV2.S at low or high dose, single or two shots; about 5 received placebo; per-sample allocation not given. Each sample was drawn 63 days after the first injection (of vaccine or placebo). A note on this clone: What it binds is unknown.

The protocol was immunoSEQ multiplex PCR, while the TCRdb copy is restricted to in-frame clones and leaves out a portion. The data show a few hundred thousand clones, about 90% seen once. Overall study results and limits: Responses of T cells in total may have been underestimated by the TCR breadth and depth analyses.

This clonotype originated in a person between 18 and 59 years old who received the Ad26.COV2.S COVID-19 vaccine or a placebo. The input for sequencing was peripheral blood, taken in a trial of Ad26.COV2.S vaccine versus placebo. The chain recombines TRBV6-5 with TRBJ2-2, with 8 bases fitting TRBD2. CDR3 region: CASIAGRMSGELFF. The CDR3 DNA follows: TGTGCCAGCATAGCGGGGCGAATGTCCGGGGAGCTGTTTTTT.